The 14 T cell receptor beta chains below were found in one sample sequenced in a study of CD8 T cells in Susac syndrome. Random hexamers were used to reverse transcribe an amount of roughly 0.5 to 1 ug RNA. TCRdb redid the calling of the immunoSEQ multiplex PCR reads with MiXCR, one entry per CDR3 protein. Of 90,000 to 150,000 distinct CDR3 sequences in the sample, 85% to 95% are singletons; the top ten hold about 0.12%. The sequenced sample was CD8+ T cells from PBMCs. The receptor source for this set is a human donor in good health.

The genes are TRBV12-3 or TRBV12-4 and TRBJ2-5, with 13 bases lining up with TRBD2. Germline trimming cut 5 bases from V and 3 bases from J; bases unmatched to any gene: 3. This CDR3 spans 15 amino acids. CDR3 nucleotides: TGTGCCAGCAGTGGAGGACTAGCGGGGGAAGAGACCCAGTACTTC. Its translation: CASSGGLAGEETQYF.

This clonotype was found once. This sequence joins TRBV20-1 and TRBJ2-3; D is ambiguous. V was cut by 6 bases and J by 6 bases, with 22 bases left in between. In germline, CDR1 is DFQATT, CDR2 SNEGSKA (reference sequence). This CDR3 is built from 15 residues. The CDR3 nucleotides are TGCAGTGCGCCTGTCGGCCCAACTCATGGGGATACGCAGTATTTT. It is translated as CSAPVGPTHGDTQYF.

V gene TRBV12-3 or TRBV12-4 combines with J gene TRBJ2-2, with D possibly matching TRBD2 (7 bases). The CDR3 sequence is 16 residues long. V was shortened by 6 bases and J by 3 bases, with 17 bases between the two germline ends. CDR3 in amino acids: CASRPRGGGDTGELFF. The CDR3 DNA is TGTGCCAGCAGGCCCAGGGGCGGGGGCGACACCGGGGAGCTGTTTTTT.

The chain combines TRBV4-1 with TRBJ2-7, with TRBD2 matching 9 bases. Germline CDR1 is MGHRA and CDR2 is YSYEKL. V lost 0 bases to trimming and J lost 4 bases; unmatched junction nucleotides: 4. The CDR3 extends over 15 amino acids. The CDR3 nucleotides are TGCGCCAGCAGCCAAGAGCGGGAGGGCGGGTACGAGCAGTACTTC. Its protein is CASSQEREGGYEQYF.

The CDR3 sequence is CSAIRRQGPDNQPQHF. The CDR3 DNA is TGCAGTGCTATCCGTCGACAGGGGCCAGACAATCAGCCCCAGCATTTT. V is TRBV20-1 and J is TRBJ1-5, with TRBD1 matching over 8 bases. CDR3 length equals 16 residues. Losses at the gene ends were 4 bases for V and 3 bases for J; bases not matched to a gene: 11. Germline V gene lookup returns CDR1 DFQATT and CDR2 SNEGSKA (reference sequence).

The chain combines TRBV6-2 or TRBV6-3 with TRBJ2-3, with a possible D match to TRBD2 (5 bases). The CDR3 totals 16 residues. The V end was cut by 0 bases, the J end by 6 bases, with 16 bases between. Germline CDR1 reads MNHEY; CDR2 reads SVGEGT. CDR3 DNA sequence: TGTGCCAGCAGTTACTCGACGATGGGGAGAGGGGATACGCAGTATTTT. As protein: CASSYSTMGRGDTQYF.

The chain carries TRBV15 and TRBJ1-5; D might be TRBD1 (5 bases). Germline V gene data show CDR1 as LNHNV and CDR2 as YYDKDF (reference sequence). Between the trimmed V and J ends, which lost 4 bases and 3 bases, there was a span of 10 bases. The CDR3 sequence is 14 residues long. The CDR3 protein is CATSILGDNQPQHF. For the CDR3, the DNA is TGTGCCACCAGCATACTGGGGGACAATCAGCCCCAGCATTTT.

The chain uses TRBV20-1 and TRBJ1-1; D perhaps matches TRBD1 (5 bases). The germline CDR1 and CDR2 sequences are DFQATT and SNEGSKA (reference sequence). V lost 0 bases and J lost 3, with 11 bases in between. There are 14 residues in the CDR3. CDR3 DNA sequence: TGCAGTGCTAGAGATCCGCAGGGCCACACTGAAGCTTTCTTT. This codes for CSARDPQGHTEAFF.

This clonotype has a single count. The chain joins TRBV19 to TRBJ2-1; no firm D call. Per the germline V gene, CDR1 is LNHDA and CDR2 is SQIVND (reference sequence). Trimming removed 4 bases from V and 9 bases from J, with 13 bases in between. The CDR3 runs to 13 residues. CDR3 protein: CASSNLLNSEQFF. The CDR3 nucleotides are TGTGCCAGTAGTAACCTACTAAACAGTGAGCAGTTCTTC.

The chain couples TRBV18 to TRBJ2-3, with TRBD2 identical over 8 bases. J was trimmed by 1 base and V by 5 bases; bases with no gene match: 11. This CDR3 is 17 amino acids long. The germline CDR1 and CDR2 sequences are KGHSH and LQKENI. The CDR3 DNA follows: TGTGCCAGCTCATCCACCCCGGGGGGGCGTCGCACAGATACGCAGTATTTT. This gives the protein CASSSTPGGRRTDTQYF.

The chain combines TRBV6-2 or TRBV6-3 with TRBJ2-2, with D unresolved. This CDR3 region has 13 residues. With 5 bases removed from V and 0 bases from J, the gap between germline ends came to 4 bases. Germline CDR1 MNHEY, CDR2 SVGEGT. CDR3 DNA: TGTGCCAGCAGTGCCGCGAACACCGGGGAGCTGTTTTTT. Its protein is CASSAANTGELFF.

V and J are TRBV12-3 or TRBV12-4 and TRBJ1-2; D might be TRBD1 (5 bases). The V and J ends lost 6 bases and 3 bases respectively, with 17 bases between them. The CDR3 is 15 residues long. The DNA of the CDR3 is TGTGCCAGCAGAAGGCTCGGGGCGGGCGACTATGGCTACACCTTC. Protein sequence: CASRRLGAGDYGYTF.

V usage is TRBV7-2 and J usage is TRBJ2-3, with TRBD2 as a possible D gene (5 bases). V was clipped by 5 bases and J by 3 bases, with 9 bases between them. The CDR3 runs 13 residues. CDR1 and CDR2 (germline): SGHTA, FQGNSA. The CDR3: CASSGSYTDTQYF. The CDR3 DNA is TGTGCCAGCAGCGGGAGTTATACAGATACGCAGTATTTT.

This chain uses TRBV6-5 with TRBJ1-1; possible D gene TRBD1, 5 bases. Trimming removed 6 bases at V and 4 bases at J, with 15 bases between. The CDR3 length is 14 residues. Germline CDR1 MNHEY, CDR2 SVGAGI. CDR3 sequence: CASSFSGGGTEAFF. The DNA of the CDR3 is TGTGCCAGCAGCTTCTCGGGGGGTGGCACTGAAGCTTTCTTT.